Shown below are 20 T cell receptor beta chains from a single sample sequenced in a study of T cell responses to AZD1222 COVID-19 vaccine. The assay was immunoSEQ multiplex PCR, and TCRdb's table has in-frame clones only and misses some. This repertoire shows roughly 130,000 clones, 80% to 95% found once; its top ten account for about 4%. The source material was peripheral blood, sampled 28 days after the second AZD1222 dose. The source is an adult who received the AZD1222 COVID-19 vaccine.

The chain has TRBV11-2 and TRBJ2-7, with D possibly TRBD2 on 5 matching bases. The CDR3 loop spans 14 amino acids. Germline lookup yields CDR1 SGHAT and CDR2 FQNNGV. V lost 7 bases, J lost 5 bases, and 18 bases lay in between. In nucleotides, the CDR3 is TGTGCCAGCACCAAAGCACTAGTTTTCGACGAGCAGTACTTC. Its protein product is CASTKALVFDEQYF.

The J gene is TRBJ2-1, the V gene TRBV9; D is unclear. Trimming left V 3 bases short and J 9 bases short, with 22 bases between. The germline V gene encodes CDR1 SGDLS and CDR2 YYNGEE. CDR3 length equals 16 residues. The CDR3 protein is CASSARSDGFKGEQFF. The CDR3 bases are TGTGCCAGCAGCGCAAGATCGGACGGATTTAAGGGTGAGCAGTTCTTC.

V gene TRBV7-6 combines with J gene TRBJ1-3; D call uncertain. The CDR3 is 15 residues long. V lost 0 bases and J 0 bases, leaving 6 bases between the germline ends. Germline-derived CDR1 and CDR2 are SGHVS and FNYEAQ. CDR3 in DNA: TGTGCCAGCAGCTTAGCCCTGGGCTCTGGAAACACCATATATTTT. This encodes CASSLALGSGNTIYF.

The rearrangement joins TRBV19 to TRBJ2-2, with a possible D match to TRBD1 (5 bases). From germline, CDR1 is LNHDA and CDR2 SQIVND (reference sequence). The V and J ends lost 6 bases and 4 bases respectively, with 12 bases between them. CDR3 length equals 14 residues. CDR3 sequence reads: CASRTRASTGELFF. DNA of the CDR3: TGTGCCAGTAGGACCAGGGCGAGCACCGGGGAGCTGTTTTTT. Complete variable domain (other parts from reference TRBV19 and TRBJ2-2): DGGITQSPKYLFRKEGQNVTLSCEQNLNHDAMYWYRQDPGQGLRLIYYSQIVNDFQKGDIAEGYSVSREKKESFPLTVTSAQKNPTAFYLCASRTRASTGELFFGEGSRLTVL.

The rearrangement joins TRBV28 to TRBJ1-2; no clear D. This CDR3 is 13 amino acids long. V gave up 3 bases and J gave up 8 bases, with 13 bases separating them. From germline, CDR1 is MDHEN and CDR2 SYDVKM. This chain's CDR3 is CASSFKGFGGYTF. In nucleotides, the CDR3 is TGTGCCAGCAGTTTCAAGGGATTCGGCGGCTACACCTTC.

This rearrangement joins TRBV6-5 to TRBJ1-5, with TRBD1 matching over 9 bases. There are 15 residues in the CDR3. With 5 bases clipped from V and 1 base from J, the junction kept 3 bases outside the gene matches. The germline V gene has CDR1 MNHEY and CDR2 SVGAGI. CDR3 sequence: CASSLGTGSNQPQHF. The CDR3 DNA reads TGTGCCAGCAGTCTCGGGACAGGGAGCAATCAGCCCCAGCATTTT.

This sequence joins TRBV7-3 and TRBJ2-1; 14 bases are a match to TRBD2. V gave up 5 bases and J gave up 7 bases; unmatched junction bases: 7. Per germline, CDR1 SGHTA and CDR2 FQGTGA. The CDR3 length is 16 residues. In nucleotides, the CDR3 is TGTGCCAGCAGCCCCGGACTAGCGGGAGGTCAAAATGAGCAGTTCTTC. Translating it yields CASSPGLAGGQNEQFF.

The chain combines TRBV27 with TRBJ1-2, with 9 bases identical to TRBD1. The CDR3 runs to 15 residues. Looked up from germline, CDR1 is MNHEY and CDR2 is SMNVEV (reference sequence). The ends lost 8 bases at V and 0 bases at J; junction bases unmatched: 7. The CDR3 sequence: CASGPQGASNYGYTF. For the CDR3, the DNA is TGTGCCAGCGGACCACAGGGGGCCTCTAACTATGGCTACACCTTC.

This clone was recorded only once. V gene TRBV3-1 (or the pseudogene TRBV3-2) combines with J gene TRBJ1-4; 8 bases line up with TRBD1. V trimming: 4 bases; J trimming: 8 bases; junction bases outside the gene matches: 12. This CDR3 region has 16 residues. In germline, CDR1 is LGHDT, CDR2 YNNKEL (reference sequence). The CDR3 DNA reads as TGTGCCAGCAGCCCCCTTCGGACAGGGAGGAGAGAAAAACTGTTTTTT. Its protein product is CASSPLRTGRREKLFF.

The chain is built from TRBV11-2 and TRBJ2-5; D remains ambiguous. Per germline, CDR1 SGHAT and CDR2 FQNNGV. V lost 3 bases to trimming and J lost 3 bases, with 11 bases between them. CDR3 size: 14 residues. In nucleotides, the CDR3 is TGTGCCAGCAGCTTGGGGAATTTGAAAGAGACCCAGTACTTC. This gives the protein CASSLGNLKETQYF.

The chain combines TRBV12-3 or TRBV12-4 with TRBJ1-1; D gene unclear. This CDR3 spans 12 amino acids. V shed 5 bases and J shed 7 bases, with 11 bases lying between them. In nucleotides, the CDR3 is TGTGCCAGCAGTAACACCGGGATTGAAGCTTTCTTT. This encodes CASSNTGIEAFF.

This chain connects TRBV10-3 to TRBJ1-1; D possibly corresponds to TRBD1 (5 bases). Germline loops: CDR1 ENHRY, CDR2 SYGVKD. The CDR3 spans 13 residues. Deletions cut 4 bases from V and 10 bases from J, with 16 bases between. The CDR3 protein is CAISGGEGERAFF. As DNA, the CDR3 is TGTGCCATCAGTGGGGGCGAGGGTGAGCGAGCTTTCTTT.

The rearrangement uses TRBV7-9 and TRBJ1-2; no reliable D call. The CDR3 runs 13 residues. Germline V lookup: CDR1 SEHNR, CDR2 FQNEAQ (reference sequence). Trimming pared 3 bases from V and 8 bases from J, leaving 13 bases between. The CDR3 coding sequence is TGTGCCAGCAGCTTTTTTGATGCAGAAGGCTACACCTTC. This encodes CASSFFDAEGYTF.

The DNA of the CDR3 is TGTGCCAGCAGTTACTCGATCGGGAGAGCCTACGAGCAGTACTTC. This sequence encodes CASSYSIGRAYEQYF. This rearrangement joins TRBV6-2 or TRBV6-3 to TRBJ2-7; perhaps TRBD2 as D (6 bases). The CDR3 totals 15 residues. Per germline, CDR1 MNHEY and CDR2 SVGEGT. V was cut by 0 bases and J by 2 bases, with 11 bases left in between.

The rearrangement joins TRBV27 to TRBJ1-4, with no clear D. Germline CDR1 MNHEY, CDR2 SMNVEV (reference sequence). The CDR3 extends over 10 amino acids. V lost 9 bases to trimming and J lost 8 bases, with 7 bases between them. CDR3 in amino acids: CARTGEKLFF. Written as DNA, the CDR3 is TGTGCCAGGACGGGGGAAAAACTGTTTTTT.

The chain recombines TRBV4-2 with TRBJ1-5; D remains ambiguous. This CDR3 contains 16 residues. Trimming cost V 2 bases and J 0 bases, with 11 bases left between them. CDR1 and CDR2 (germline): LGHNA, YNFKEQ. CDR3 DNA sequence: TGTGCCAGCAGCCAACTTGGTGCCGGTAGCAATCAGCCCCAGCATTTT. Amino acid sequence: CASSQLGAGSNQPQHF.

The V gene is TRBV7-8, the J gene TRBJ1-5, with a weak D call TRBD1 (5 bases). Germline loops: CDR1 SGHVS, CDR2 FQNEAQ. Trimming took 6 bases from V and 0 from J, leaving 9 bases between them. This CDR3 region has 14 residues. CDR3 nucleotides: TGTGCCAGCAGTCGAGGGGATAGCAATCAGCCCCAGCATTTT. Amino acid sequence: CASSRGDSNQPQHF.

This CDR3 is CASRGGLAGPYEQYF. The DNA of the CDR3 is TGTGCCAGCAGGGGGGGACTAGCGGGGCCCTACGAGCAGTACTTC. V and J are TRBV2 and TRBJ2-7; 13 bases fit TRBD2. CDR1 is SNHLY and CDR2 is FYNNEI in the germline V gene. With V trimmed by 6 bases and J by 2 bases, 4 bases remained unmatched. This CDR3 spans 15 amino acids.

The chain has TRBV4-3 and TRBJ1-5; D not certain. Trimming left V 1 base short and J 4 bases short, with 11 bases between. The CDR3 covers 15 residues. Germline CDR1 LGHNA, CDR2 YSLEER. Here the CDR3 DNA reads TGCGCCAGCAGCCAAGGTCCGGACGGTAATCAGCCCCAGCATTTT. Its translation is CASSQGPDGNQPQHF.

The chain couples TRBV27 to TRBJ1-4; D gene ambiguous. From germline, CDR1 is MNHEY and CDR2 SMNVEV (reference sequence). This CDR3 contains 16 residues. The V end lost 2 bases, the J end lost 0 bases, and 10 bases lay between the germline ends. The DNA of the CDR3 is TGTGCCAGCAGTTTACGGGCCGTTGCAACTAATGAAAAACTGTTTTTT. Its protein is CASSLRAVATNEKLFF.